A selection of T cell receptor beta chains follows, all from one sample in a study of post-analysis software for immune sequencing data. Each CDR3 protein gets one entry after TCRdb re-called the PCR reads with MiXCR. Among about 620,000 distinct CDR3 sequences listed, 44% were seen once. The sequencing input was blood. These receptors were obtained from a girl under 18 with multiple sclerosis. CDR3s include the opening cysteine and the closing phenylalanine or tryptophan. The D gene is left open where the match is weak. Clone size is not always given. Where it is, it says once, few, many or a class for expanded clones.

>NA|TRBJ2-3|few|TRBV3-1|15
CASSQGTIGTDTQYF
TGTGCCAGCAGCCAAGGGACTATAGGGACCGATACGCAGTATTTT
>TRBD1|TRBJ2-4|NA|TRBV3-1|20
CASSQAFRGHPAVGKNIQYF
TGTGCCAGCAGCCAAGCCTTCAGGGGGCACCCAGCGGTCGGCAAAAACATTCAGTACTTC
>NA|TRBJ2-6|NA|TRBV6-4|15
CASSQEDSGANVLTF
TGTGCCAGCAGCCAGGAGGACTCTGGGGCCAACGTCCTGACTTTC
>TRBD1|TRBJ2-7|few|TRBV12-3/TRBV12-4|16
CASSLSRRDSSYEQYF
TGTGCCAGCAGTTTATCCCGTCGGGACAGCTCCTACGAGCAGTACTTC
>NA|TRBJ2-1|NA|TRBV11-2|13
CASSPVTPNEQFF
TGTGCCAGCAGCCCCGTGACCCCTAATGAGCAGTTCTTC
>NA|TRBJ2-3|many|TRBV7-9|15
CASSLSTGWTDTQYF
TGTGCCAGCAGCTTAAGTACAGGGTGGACAGATACGCAGTATTTT
>NA|TRBJ2-5|few|TRBV6-5|12
CASSYSTGEQYF
TGTGCCAGCAGTTACTCGACGGGGGAGCAGTACTTC
>NA|TRBJ2-5|NA|TRBV7-2|14
CASSCGTLQETQYF
TGTGCCAGCAGCTGTGGGACTTTACAAGAGACCCAGTACTTC
>TRBD2|TRBJ2-1|NA|TRBV7-2|17
CASSSRGGGGGYNEQFF
TGTGCCAGCAGCTCACGAGGTGGGGGGGGTGGCTACAATGAGCAGTTCTTC
>NA|TRBJ2-1|NA|TRBV5-1|15
CASSFGLDRGNEQFF
TGCGCCAGCAGCTTTGGGCTAGATAGGGGGAATGAGCAGTTCTTC
>NA|TRBJ2-3|few|TRBV24-1|14
CATSEDDSPDTQYF
TGTGCCACCAGTGAGGACGACAGTCCAGATACGCAGTATTTT
>NA|TRBJ2-1|few|TRBV24-1|18
CATSDPPRGGRDYNEQFF
TGTGCCACCAGTGATCCTCCTAGGGGGGGCCGAGACTACAATGAGCAGTTCTTC
>TRBD2|TRBJ2-3|NA|TRBV30|16
CAGGRAGVMFTDTQYF
TGTGCAGGGGGAAGAGCGGGGGTTATGTTCACAGATACGCAGTATTTT
>NA|TRBJ2-7|NA|TRBV4-2|18
CASSQEALKRDLTYEQYF
TGTGCCAGCAGCCAAGAGGCCCTGAAAAGGGACTTGACCTACGAGCAGTACTTC
>TRBD1|TRBJ2-7|NA|TRBV7-9|15
CASSAPGTGDYEQYF
TGTGCCAGCAGCGCTCCGGGGACAGGGGACTACGAGCAGTACTTC
>NA|TRBJ1-2|NA|TRBV30|16
CAWSVWGTNPNYGHTF
TGTGCCTGGAGTGTATGGGGGACAAATCCCAACTATGGCCACACCTTC
>TRBD1|TRBJ2-3|NA|TRBV6-1|15
CASSETRGRADTQYF
TGTGCCAGCAGTGAAACGAGGGGGCGAGCAGATACGCAGTATTTT
>NA|TRBJ2-7|NA|TRBV4-1|13
CASSHQREYEQYF
TGCGCCAGCAGCCATCAGAGGGAGTACGAGCAGTACTTC
>TRBD1|TRBJ2-7|NA|TRBV20-1|14
CSVLFGDRAYEQYF
TGCAGTGTCCTCTTCGGGGACAGAGCCTACGAGCAGTACTTC
>NA|TRBJ1-2|NA|TRBV6-6|16
CASSYSSGAAGHGYTF
TGTGCCAGCAGTTACAGTTCGGGGGCGGCTGGTCATGGCTACACCTTC
>TRBD1|TRBJ2-7|NA|TRBV20-1|13
CSATDRVDYEQYF
TGCAGTGCCACCGACAGGGTGGACTACGAGCAGTACTTC
>NA|TRBJ1-5|few|TRBV4-1|14
CASSRGNSNQPQHF
TGCGCCAGCAGCCGAGGGAATAGCAATCAGCCCCAGCATTTT
>NA|TRBJ2-1|NA|TRBV28|14
CASSQRGPYNEQFF
TGTGCCAGCAGTCAAAGGGGCCCCTACAATGAGCAGTTCTTC
>NA|TRBJ2-5|NA|TRBV12-3/TRBV12-4|19
CASSFHTRGFSEVEATQYF
TGTGCCAGCAGTTTCCATACGCGGGGATTCTCGGAAGTAGAGGCCACCCAGTACTTC
>NA|TRBJ2-7|NA|TRBV7-8|15
CASSYGALHSYEQYF
TGTGCCAGCAGCTATGGGGCCTTACACTCCTACGAGCAGTACTTC
>TRBD2|TRBJ2-3|NA|TRBV7-9|13
CASPGLVTDTQYF
TGTGCCAGCCCGGGACTAGTCACAGATACGCAGTATTTT
>NA|TRBJ2-7|few|TRBV5-6|13
CASSFSPAYEQYF
TGTGCCAGCAGCTTCTCACCAGCCTACGAGCAGTACTTC
>NA|TRBJ2-7|NA|TRBV12-3/TRBV12-4|14
CASSFAGLPYEQYF
TGTGCCAGCAGTTTTGCGGGGTTGCCCTACGAGCAGTACTTC
>NA|TRBJ1-1|few|TRBV20-1|14
CSARATDLGPEAFF
TGCAGTGCTAGAGCCACTGACTTGGGGCCTGAAGCTTTCTTT
>NA|TRBJ1-4|few|TRBV4-2|13
CASSQEAWEKLFF
TGTGCCAGCAGCCAAGAAGCCTGGGAAAAACTGTTTTTT
>NA|TRBJ2-1|few|TRBV11-2|13
CASSSTLVIGQFF
TGTGCCAGCAGCTCCACGTTGGTTATTGGGCAGTTCTTC
>NA|TRBJ2-3|few|TRBV18|15
CASSPRRTKPDTQYF
TGTGCCAGCTCACCCCGCCGGACGAAGCCGGATACGCAGTATTTT
>NA|TRBJ2-7|many|TRBV12-3/TRBV12-4|12
CASSPSSYEQYF
TGTGCCAGCAGCCCGAGCTCCTACGAGCAGTACTTC
>NA|TRBJ1-2|NA|TRBV27|16
CASSQGGSGLTYGYTF
TGTGCCAGCAGCCAAGGGGGTTCGGGTCTCACCTATGGCTACACCTTC
>TRBD2|TRBJ2-1|few|TRBV4-1|17
CASSRGPTSGSVNEQFF
TGCGCCAGCAGCCGAGGCCCTACTAGCGGGAGTGTGAATGAGCAGTTCTTC
>NA|TRBJ1-1|few|TRBV12-3/TRBV12-4|14
CASSLEGGITEAFF
TGTGCCAGCAGTTTAGAGGGGGGAATTACTGAAGCTTTCTTT
>NA|TRBJ1-1|NA|TRBV7-9|16
CASSLGIGGANTEAFF
TGTGCCAGCAGCTTAGGTATCGGAGGGGCGAACACTGAAGCTTTCTTT
>TRBD2|TRBJ2-1|NA|TRBV5-6|15
CASSPLAGGSNEQFF
TGTGCCAGCAGCCCTCTAGCGGGAGGGTCGAATGAGCAGTTCTTC
>NA|TRBJ1-2|few|TRBV15|18
CATSRDPARDLLSCGYTF
TGTGCCACCAGCAGAGATCCAGCAAGGGATCTTCTCTCTTGTGGCTACACCTTC
>NA|TRBJ1-5|NA|TRBV7-9|12
CASSLRGGPQHF
TGTGCCAGCAGCCTTCGGGGGGGACCCCAGCATTTT
>NA|TRBJ2-4|NA|TRBV7-3|13
CASSSGVEGIQYF
TGTGCCAGCAGCTCAGGGGTGGAGGGCATTCAGTACTTC
>NA|TRBJ2-7|NA|TRBV6-5|17
CASSYSVGTLDGYEQYF
TGTGCCAGCAGTTACTCAGTAGGCACGTTAGACGGCTACGAGCAGTACTTC
>NA|TRBJ1-5|NA|TRBV5-1|15
CASSLDIWGNQPQHF
TGCGCCAGCAGCTTGGACATTTGGGGGAATCAGCCCCAGCATTTT
>TRBD1|TRBJ2-5|NA|TRBV7-3|14
CASSATGIQETQYF
TGTGCCAGCAGCGCGACAGGGATCCAAGAGACCCAGTACTTC